The 9 T cell receptor beta chains in this list originate from one sample, sequenced in a study of monozygotic twins with inflammatory bowel disease. With the 5' RACE reads reprocessed, TCRdb shows one record per CDR3 protein and no DNA. The listing contains 330,000 or so distinct CDR3 sequences. The sequenced sample was blood. The receptors here all came from a human donor with ulcerative colitis or Crohn's disease, or a healthy co-twin of an affected twin (not recorded which).

The chain links TRBV7-2 to TRBJ2-4. CDR1 and CDR2 (germline): SGHTA, FQGNSA. This CDR3 region has 13 residues. The CDR3 sequence: CASSLGWSDIQYF.

The chain links TRBV20-1 to TRBJ2-2; TCRdb's D call of TRBD1 is untestable without DNA. Germline CDR1 and CDR2: DFQATT and SNEGSKA (reference sequence). This CDR3 is 17 amino acids long. CDR3 amino acids: CSARGQSRDPNTGELFF.

The chain links TRBV4-2 to TRBJ1-5; the TRBD1 assignment by TCRdb is unverifiable without DNA. Germline CDR1 LGHNA, CDR2 YNFKEQ. The CDR3 runs 16 residues. The CDR3 loop reads CASSQDGGKKNQPQHF.

The chain uses TRBV7-9 and TRBJ2-5. This CDR3 has 12 amino acids. CDR1 and CDR2 (germline): SEHNR, FQNEAQ (reference sequence). The chain's CDR3 is CASGSVEETQYF.

V usage is TRBV6-4 and J usage is TRBJ2-5. This CDR3 contains 13 residues. Germline V gene sequence: CDR1 MRHNA, CDR2 SNTAGT. The CDR3 loop reads CASSGDLGETQYF.

The rearrangement uses TRBV7-8 and TRBJ2-1; TCRdb's D call of TRBD2 is untestable without DNA. The CDR3 loop spans 16 amino acids. Germline CDR1 reads SGHVS; CDR2 reads FQNEAQ. The CDR3 sequence: CASSLIEGGPYNEQFF.

The rearrangement uses TRBV29-1 and TRBJ2-7; there is no DNA to check the TCRdb D call of TRBD1. The germline V gene has CDR1 SQVTM and CDR2 ANQGSEA. The CDR3 has 13 residues. CDR3 protein: CSVRTELYYEQYF.

This rearrangement joins TRBV12-3 or TRBV12-4 to TRBJ1-3. The CDR3 has 15 amino acids. The CDR3 spells CASRPNRRGGNTIYF.

The rearrangement uses TRBV27 and TRBJ1-4; TCRdb calls TRBD1, which cannot be checked without DNA. Germline lookup yields CDR1 MNHEY and CDR2 SMNVEV (reference sequence). The CDR3 totals 15 residues. CDR3 protein: CASSLSQGIREKLFF.